These 4 T cell receptor beta chains originate from one sample sequenced in a study of blood T cell repertoires in COVID-19. The method was immunoSEQ multiplex PCR; TCRdb's version includes in-frame clones alone and lacks a portion of them. The sample holds more than 200,000 clones, about 81% seen once. The material sequenced was peripheral blood. These receptors were taken from a woman of 80 years or more with COVID-19, enrolled during active disease.

The V gene is TRBV5-6, the J gene TRBJ2-5; D remains unclear. This CDR3 is built from 13 residues. Germline values: CDR1 SGHDT, CDR2 YYEEEE. The V and J ends lost 0 bases and 2 bases respectively, with 5 bases between them. CDR3 nucleotides: TGTGCCAGCAGCTTGGTTCCACAAGAGACCCAGTACTTC. This sequence encodes CASSLVPQETQYF.

The chain links TRBV5-1 to TRBJ1-4, with a tentative D call TRBD1 (6 bases). Germline lookup yields CDR1 SGHRS and CDR2 YFSETQ. V was cut by 6 bases and J by 2 bases, with 14 bases left in between. The CDR3 spans 15 residues. The CDR3 sequence is CASTMTGSTNEKLFF. CDR3 DNA sequence: TGCGCCAGCACCATGACAGGATCGACTAATGAAAAACTGTTTTTT.

The chain joins TRBV6-2 or TRBV6-3 to TRBJ2-5, with unresolved D. The CDR3 covers 14 residues. Germline values: CDR1 MNHEY, CDR2 SVGEGT. Trimming took off 5 bases at V and 1 base at J, with 11 bases between the two ends. The CDR3 nucleotides read TGTGCCAGCAGTCCCGGGTCCTTCCAAGAGACCCAGTACTTC. This translates into CASSPGSFQETQYF.

The chain couples TRBV24-1 to TRBJ1-5, with D unclear. Germline V gene sequence: CDR1 KGHDR, CDR2 SFDVKD. This CDR3 has 12 residues. The germline V and J ends were trimmed by 3 bases and 12 bases, with 11 bases remaining between them. CDR3 amino acids: CATSDGSKRQHF. Here the CDR3 DNA reads TGTGCCACCAGTGATGGGAGTAAGCGCCAGCATTTT.